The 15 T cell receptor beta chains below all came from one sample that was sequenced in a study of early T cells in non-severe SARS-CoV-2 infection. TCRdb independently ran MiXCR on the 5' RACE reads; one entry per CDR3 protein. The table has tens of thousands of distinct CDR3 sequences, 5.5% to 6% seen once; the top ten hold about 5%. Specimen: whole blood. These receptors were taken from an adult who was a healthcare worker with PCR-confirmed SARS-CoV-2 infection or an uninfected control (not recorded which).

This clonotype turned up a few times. This CDR3 reads CASSGSWGQGDEQFF. CDR3 DNA: TGTGCCAGCAGCGGATCTTGGGGGCAGGGCGATGAGCAGTTCTTC. The chain joins TRBV5-6 to TRBJ2-1; TRBD1 is a possible D gene (6 bases). Germline lookup yields CDR1 SGHDT and CDR2 YYEEEE. Trimming removed 4 bases from V and 8 bases from J, with 19 bases in between. CDR3 length equals 15 residues.

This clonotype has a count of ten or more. DNA for the CDR3: TGTGCCAGCAGGGTCGGGCGTGCCTACAATGAGCAGTTCTTC. Translated, it gives CASRVGRAYNEQFF. The chain links TRBV7-9 to TRBJ2-1; D not certain. The CDR3 is 14 amino acids. V was cut by 6 bases and J by 2 bases, with 11 bases left in between. Germline CDR1 and CDR2: SEHNR and FQNEAQ (reference sequence). The variable domain in full, completed from reference TRBV7-9 and TRBJ2-1, reads DTGVSQNPRHKITKRGQNVTFRCDPISEHNRLYWYRQTLGQGPEFLTYFQNEAQLEKSRLLSDRFSAERPKGSFSTLEIQRTEQGDSAMYLCASRVGRAYNEQFFGPGTRLTVL.

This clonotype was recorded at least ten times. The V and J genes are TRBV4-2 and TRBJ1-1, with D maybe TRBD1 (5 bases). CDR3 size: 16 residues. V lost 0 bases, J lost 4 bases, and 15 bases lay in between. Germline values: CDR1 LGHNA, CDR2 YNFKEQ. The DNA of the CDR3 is TGTGCCAGCAGCCAAGATTCGGGACCCGCCAGCACTGAAGCTTTCTTT. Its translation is CASSQDSGPASTEAFF.

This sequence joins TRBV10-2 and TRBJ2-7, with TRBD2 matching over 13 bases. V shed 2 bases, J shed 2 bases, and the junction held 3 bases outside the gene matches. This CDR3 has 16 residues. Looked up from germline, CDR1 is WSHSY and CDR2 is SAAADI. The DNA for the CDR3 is TGCGCCAGCAGTGAGCCGGGACTAGCGGGAACCTACGAGCAGTACTTC. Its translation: CASSEPGLAGTYEQYF.

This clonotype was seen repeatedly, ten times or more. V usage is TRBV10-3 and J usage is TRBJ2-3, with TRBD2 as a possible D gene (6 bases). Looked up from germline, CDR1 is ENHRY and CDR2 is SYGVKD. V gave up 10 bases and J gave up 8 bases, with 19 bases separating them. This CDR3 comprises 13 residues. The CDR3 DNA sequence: TGTGCCACTGCGGGGCCGGATCAAGGTACGCAGTATTTT. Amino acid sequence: CATAGPDQGTQYF.

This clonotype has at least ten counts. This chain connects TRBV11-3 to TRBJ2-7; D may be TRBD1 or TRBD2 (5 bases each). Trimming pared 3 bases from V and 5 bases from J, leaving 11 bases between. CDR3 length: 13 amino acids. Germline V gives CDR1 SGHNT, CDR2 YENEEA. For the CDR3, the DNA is TGTGCCAGCAGCTTGGGACCGGTCAACGAGCAGTACTTC. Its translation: CASSLGPVNEQYF.

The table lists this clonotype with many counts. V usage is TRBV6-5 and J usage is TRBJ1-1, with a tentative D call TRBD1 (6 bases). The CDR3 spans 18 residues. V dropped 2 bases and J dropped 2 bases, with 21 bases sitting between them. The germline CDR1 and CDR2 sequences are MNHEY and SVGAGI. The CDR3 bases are TGTGCCAGCAGTTACACCCTCACCGGCCCGGGGGCTAACACTGAAGCTTTCTTT. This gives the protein CASSYTLTGPGANTEAFF.

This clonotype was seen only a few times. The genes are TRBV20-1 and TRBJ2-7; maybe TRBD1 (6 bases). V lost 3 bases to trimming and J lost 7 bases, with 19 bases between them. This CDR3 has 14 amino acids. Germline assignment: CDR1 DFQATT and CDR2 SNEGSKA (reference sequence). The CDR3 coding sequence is TGCAGTGCTAGGGGGCAGGGGTCCCCGGGTGAGCAGTACTTC. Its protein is CSARGQGSPGEQYF.

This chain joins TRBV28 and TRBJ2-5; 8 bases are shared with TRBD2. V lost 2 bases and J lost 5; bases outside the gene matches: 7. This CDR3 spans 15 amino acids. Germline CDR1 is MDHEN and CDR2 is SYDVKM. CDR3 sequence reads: CASSLIRGGRETQYF. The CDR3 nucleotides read TGTGCCAGCAGTTTAATCCGGGGGGGCCGGGAGACCCAGTACTTC.

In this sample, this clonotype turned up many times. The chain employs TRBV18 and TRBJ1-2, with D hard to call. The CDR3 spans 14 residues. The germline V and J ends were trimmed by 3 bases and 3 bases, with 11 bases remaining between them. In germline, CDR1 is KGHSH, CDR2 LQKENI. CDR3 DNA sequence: TGTGCCAGCTCACCCCGAGAGCTCCACTATGGCTACACCTTC. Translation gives CASSPRELHYGYTF.

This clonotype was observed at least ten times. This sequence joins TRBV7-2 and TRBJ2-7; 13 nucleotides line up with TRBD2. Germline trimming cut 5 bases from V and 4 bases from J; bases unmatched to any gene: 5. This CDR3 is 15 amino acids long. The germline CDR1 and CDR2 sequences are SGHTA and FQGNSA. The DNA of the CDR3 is TGTGCCAGCAGCACCCGGACTAGCGGGGGTTACGAGCAGTACTTC. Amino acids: CASSTRTSGGYEQYF.

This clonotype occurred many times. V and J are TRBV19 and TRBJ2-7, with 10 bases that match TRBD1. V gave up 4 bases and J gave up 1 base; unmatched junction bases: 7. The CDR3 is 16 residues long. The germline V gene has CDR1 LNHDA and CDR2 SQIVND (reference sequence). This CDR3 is CASSTDRTGGSYEQYF. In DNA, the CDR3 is TGTGCCAGTAGTACCGACCGGACAGGGGGTTCCTACGAGCAGTACTTC. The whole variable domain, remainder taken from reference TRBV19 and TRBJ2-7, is DGGITQSPKYLFRKEGQNVTLSCEQNLNHDAMYWYRQDPGQGLRLIYYSQIVNDFQKGDIAEGYSVSREKKESFPLTVTSAQKNPTAFYLCASSTDRTGGSYEQYFGPGTRLTVT.

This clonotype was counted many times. CDR3 in DNA: TGTGCCAGCAGCTCCCGCACTGCCCGGACTTACGAGCAGTACTTC. Protein: CASSSRTARTYEQYF. V and J are TRBV7-2 and TRBJ2-7, with D perhaps matching TRBD2 (5 bases). This CDR3 spans 15 amino acids. Germline CDR1 is SGHTA and CDR2 is FQGNSA. Trimming cost V 4 bases and J 4 bases, with 17 bases left between them.

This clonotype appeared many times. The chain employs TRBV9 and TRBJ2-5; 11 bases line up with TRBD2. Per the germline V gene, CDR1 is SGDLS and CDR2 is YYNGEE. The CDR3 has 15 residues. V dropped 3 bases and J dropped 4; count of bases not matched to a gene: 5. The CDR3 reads CASSAGLAEGETQYF. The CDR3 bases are TGTGCCAGCAGCGCGGGACTAGCGGAGGGAGAGACCCAGTACTTC.

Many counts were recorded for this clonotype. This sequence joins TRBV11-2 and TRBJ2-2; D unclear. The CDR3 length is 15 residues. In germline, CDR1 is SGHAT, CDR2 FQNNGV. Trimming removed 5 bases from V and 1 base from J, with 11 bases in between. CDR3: CASSLHIGNTGELFF. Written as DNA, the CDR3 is TGTGCCAGCAGCCTACATATCGGGAACACCGGGGAGCTGTTTTTT. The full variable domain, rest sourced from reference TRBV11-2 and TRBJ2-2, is EAGVAQSPRYKIIEKRQSVAFWCNPISGHATLYWYQQILGQGPKLLIQFQNNGVVDDSQLPKDRFSAERLKGVDSTLKIQPAKLEDSAVYLCASSLHIGNTGELFFGEGSRLTVL.